What follows are 29 T cell receptor beta chains derived from one specimen sequenced in a study of cytomegalovirus exposure and HLA in healthy donors. Both 60 Vbeta primers and 13 Jbeta primers went into the PCR. TCRdb keeps only in-frame clones here, not all; method: immunoSEQ multiplex PCR. The top ten hold 1.9% of the sample, which has approximately 150,000 clones, 65% to 90% seen once. The sample taken for sequencing was PBMCs. These receptors were collected from a human donor in good health.

This sequence joins TRBV14 and TRBJ1-5; 8 nucleotides line up with TRBD1. The CDR3 spans 14 residues. CDR1 is SGHDN, CDR2 FVKESK, per germline. J was trimmed by 5 bases and V by 2 bases; bases with no gene match: 2. The CDR3 coding sequence is TGTGCCAGCAGCCAACAGGACAGGGATCAGCCCCAGCATTTT. This sequence encodes CASSQQDRDQPQHF. Filled out from reference TRBV14 and TRBJ1-5, the complete variable domain reads EAGVTQFPSHSVIEKGQTVTLRCDPISGHDNLYWYRRVMGKEIKFLLHFVKESKQDESGMPNNRFLAERTGGTYSTLKVQPAELEDSGVYFCASSQQDRDQPQHFGDGTRLSIL.

This chain links TRBV5-1 with TRBJ2-3; possible D gene TRBD1, 5 bases. CDR3 size: 13 residues. V gave up 0 bases and J gave up 6 bases, with 8 bases separating them. Germline V CDR1 and CDR2: SGHRS, YFSETQ. The CDR3 spells CASSLAKGDTQYF. The CDR3 DNA reads TGCGCCAGCAGCTTGGCTAAGGGGGATACGCAGTATTTT.

The V and J genes are TRBV4-3 and TRBJ1-2; D might be TRBD1 (6 bases). Germline values: CDR1 LGHNA, CDR2 YSLEER. Trimming took 4 bases from V and 2 from J, leaving 14 bases between them. The CDR3 covers 15 residues. The CDR3, as DNA: TGCGCCAGCAGCCTTCAGGGGCACCCAAACTATGGCTACACCTTC. It encodes CASSLQGHPNYGYTF.

This chain connects TRBV2 to TRBJ1-1; D gene uncertain. CDR3 length equals 14 residues. Germline V gives CDR1 SNHLY, CDR2 FYNNEI. V gave up 0 bases and J gave up 4 bases, with 9 bases separating them. Here the CDR3 reads CASSEALGSTEAFF. The CDR3 bases are TGTGCCAGCAGTGAAGCTCTGGGGAGCACTGAAGCTTTCTTT.

V gene TRBV10-3 combines with J gene TRBJ1-2, with 9 bases identical to TRBD1. V shed 9 bases, J shed 6 bases, and the junction held 8 bases outside the gene matches. CDR3 length equals 13 residues. From germline, CDR1 is ENHRY and CDR2 SYGVKD. As DNA, the CDR3 is TGTGCCATTATGACAGGGGGATTGAATGGCTACACCTTC. Its protein is CAIMTGGLNGYTF.

CDR3 in amino acids: CASIWFREIPGELFF. For the CDR3, the DNA is TGCGCCAGCATCTGGTTTAGAGAGATCCCCGGGGAGCTGTTTTTT. The J gene is TRBJ2-2, the V gene TRBV5-1; D not resolved. The germline CDR1 and CDR2 sequences are SGHRS and YFSETQ. V was clipped by 6 bases and J by 6 bases, with 18 bases between them. This CDR3 has 15 residues.

This chain joins TRBV6-1 and TRBJ2-7; the match to TRBD2 covers 10 bases. The V gene end was trimmed by 2 bases and the J gene end by 5 bases; junction bases not matched to a gene: 6. This CDR3 comprises 15 residues. Germline lookup yields CDR1 MNHNS and CDR2 SASEGT. The CDR3 here is CASSEIQRGGNEQYF. CDR3 DNA: TGTGCCAGCAGTGAAATCCAGCGGGGGGGAAACGAGCAGTACTTC.

This clone was recorded a few times. The chain couples TRBV4-2 to TRBJ1-1; 7 bases map to TRBD1. V lost 5 bases, J lost 6 bases, and 9 bases stayed unmatched. Per germline, CDR1 LGHNA and CDR2 YNFKEQ. The CDR3 totals 14 residues. The CDR3 coding sequence is TGTGCCAGCAGCAAACTACAGGGGAATCCTGAAGCTTTCTTT. Residues: CASSKLQGNPEAFF.

On this clone itself: This CDR3 fails to terminate in the conserved phenylalanine or tryptophan, so it likely reflects a read error. The limits of the CDR3 on the DNA are not certain, so only TCRdb's listed CDR3 is given. V is TRBV4-3 and J is TRBJ1-1. The CDR3 has 14 amino acids, counting both end residues. CDR1 and CDR2 (germline): LGHNA, YSLEER. The CDR3 reads CASSSRGRNTEAFS.

In DNA form, the CDR3 reads TGTGCCAGCAGCCCAAGCGGGAGCTCCTACGAGCAGTACTTC. Residues: CASSPSGSSYEQYF. The J gene is TRBJ2-7, the V gene TRBV7-9; 8 nucleotides line up with TRBD2. With V trimmed by 5 bases and J by 0 bases, 3 bases remained unmatched. Germline loops: CDR1 SEHNR, CDR2 FQNEAQ (reference sequence). CDR3 length equals 14 residues.

The chain employs TRBV6-1 and TRBJ2-7; no reliable D call. Germline V gene sequence: CDR1 MNHNS, CDR2 SASEGT. This CDR3 is 11 amino acids long. Between the trimmed V and J ends, which lost 2 bases and 6 bases, there was a span of 5 bases. The CDR3 DNA reads as TGTGCCAGCAGTGAACCTACCGAGCAGTACTTC. Its translation: CASSEPTEQYF.

This clone was seen only once. The rearrangement uses TRBV28 and TRBJ2-5; 8 bases agree with TRBD1. The CDR3 is made up of 14 amino acids. CDR1 and CDR2 (germline): MDHEN, SYDVKM. The V gene end was trimmed by 3 bases and the J gene end by 5 bases; junction bases not matched to a gene: 5. The CDR3 DNA is TGTGCCAGCAGTTTCCCGGACAGGGCGGAGACCCAGTACTTC. This translates into CASSFPDRAETQYF.

This clone was found once. The chain recombines TRBV6-6 with TRBJ1-1; no clear D gene. Trimming stripped 7 bases from V and 7 bases from J, with 13 bases between. CDR1 is MNHNY, CDR2 SVGAGI, per germline (reference sequence). The CDR3 is made up of 12 amino acids. The CDR3 nucleotides read TGTGCCAGCACCCCTCTGTGGAGTGAAGCTTTCTTT. Protein: CASTPLWSEAFF.

J is TRBJ2-2 and V is TRBV27, with D possibly matching TRBD1 (6 bases). The CDR3 spans 15 residues. CDR1 and CDR2 from the germline V gene are MNHEY and SMNVEV (reference sequence). Trimming removed 5 bases from V and 5 bases from J, with 15 bases in between. CDR3 sequence: CASSGLRGKTGELFF. DNA of the CDR3: TGTGCCAGCAGTGGTCTAAGGGGGAAAACCGGGGAGCTGTTTTTT.

To note about this clone: Other nucleotide sequences from this sample produce the same CDR3. The chain recombines TRBV6-5 with TRBJ2-3, with TRBD2 identical over 12 bases. The germline V gene encodes CDR1 MNHEY and CDR2 SVGAGI. Germline trimming cut 0 bases from V and 4 bases from J; bases unmatched to any gene: 2. This CDR3 has 16 amino acids. CDR3: CASSYSTSGGADTQYF. The CDR3 DNA follows: TGTGCCAGCAGTTACTCGACTAGCGGGGGTGCAGATACGCAGTATTTT.

The genes are TRBV6-1 and TRBJ2-7; 11 nucleotides match TRBD2. Germline V gene data show CDR1 as MNHNS and CDR2 as SASEGT. This CDR3 is built from 14 residues. J gave up 3 bases and V 3 bases, and 1 base lay outside the gene matches. In DNA form, the CDR3 reads TGTGCCAGCAGTGAGGGGACTAGCGGCTACGAGCAGTACTTC. Amino acids: CASSEGTSGYEQYF.

J is TRBJ2-2 and V is TRBV6-1, with D hard to call. The CDR3 length is 14 residues. Germline loops: CDR1 MNHNS, CDR2 SASEGT. With 2 bases removed from V and 5 bases from J, the gap between germline ends came to 9 bases. This CDR3 reads CASSESSETGELFF. CDR3 DNA: TGTGCCAGCAGTGAATCGTCCGAGACCGGGGAGCTGTTTTTT.

A single count supports this clone. This chain connects TRBV9 to TRBJ2-7; D is perhaps TRBD1 (5 bases). This CDR3 spans 14 amino acids. Per the germline V gene, CDR1 is SGDLS and CDR2 is YYNGEE. V gave up 0 bases and J gave up 2 bases, with 9 bases separating them. This CDR3 is CASSVESGTYEQYF. CDR3 sequence (DNA): TGTGCCAGCAGCGTAGAATCAGGGACCTACGAGCAGTACTTC. The full variable domain, with the rest looked up from reference TRBV9 and TRBJ2-7, is DSGVTQTPKHLITATGQRVTLRCSPRSGDLSVYWYQQSLDQGLQFLIQYYNGEERAKGNILERFSAQQFPDLHSELNLSSLELGDSALYFCASSVESGTYEQYFGPGTRLTVT.

J is TRBJ1-1 and V is TRBV6-1; D is ambiguous. This CDR3 is built from 13 residues. V gave up 2 bases and J gave up 6 bases, with 10 bases separating them. Germline CDR1 and CDR2: MNHNS and SASEGT. As DNA, the CDR3 is TGTGCCAGCAGTGAATCTTTGGAGTCTGAAGCTTTCTTT. It codes for CASSESLESEAFF.

This clone occurred once. The chain recombines TRBV5-6 with TRBJ1-1; D uncertain. In germline, CDR1 is SGHDT, CDR2 YYEEEE. V lost 4 bases and J 7 bases, leaving 14 bases between the germline ends. The CDR3 is 13 amino acids. CDR3 sequence (DNA): TGTGCCAGCAGCCAACACCTGACGGGTGAAGCTTTCTTT. This sequence encodes CASSQHLTGEAFF.

This clone was counted a single time. This sequence joins TRBV5-4 and TRBJ2-7; 9 bases are shared with TRBD1. V was pared by 3 bases and J by 2 bases, with 6 bases of the junction left unmatched. This CDR3 region has 15 residues. The germline CDR1 and CDR2 sequences are SGHNT and YYREEE (reference sequence). The CDR3 spells CASSSQDRGAYEQYF. The CDR3 DNA is TGTGCCAGCAGCTCACAGGACAGGGGCGCCTACGAGCAGTACTTC.

The V gene is TRBV14, the J gene TRBJ2-7; the D is unclear. V was cut by 3 bases and J by 2 bases, with 2 bases left in between. This CDR3 region has 11 residues. CDR1 is SGHDN and CDR2 is FVKESK in the germline V gene. The CDR3 loop is CASSHTYEQYF. The CDR3 region has the DNA TGTGCCAGCAGCCACACCTACGAGCAGTACTTC. Based on the CDR3 plus reference TRBV14 and TRBJ2-7, the full variable domain is EAGVTQFPSHSVIEKGQTVTLRCDPISGHDNLYWYRRVMGKEIKFLLHFVKESKQDESGMPNNRFLAERTGGTYSTLKVQPAELEDSGVYFCASSHTYEQYFGPGTRLTVT.

The V gene is TRBV4-3, the J gene TRBJ1-2; no definite D call. The V end lost 0 bases, the J end lost 10 bases, and 12 bases lay between the germline ends. This CDR3 has 13 residues. Looked up from germline, CDR1 is LGHNA and CDR2 is YSLEER. CDR3 in amino acids: CASSQDTGIDYTF. The CDR3 DNA follows: TGCGCCAGCAGCCAAGATACGGGTATCGACTACACCTTC.

This clone appeared a single time. This chain connects TRBV6-1 to TRBJ2-7; TRBD1 matches at 9 bases. The CDR3 is 13 amino acids. The junction had 0 bases not matched to a gene; V was cut back by 3 bases and J by 3 bases. Germline CDR1 reads MNHNS; CDR2 reads SASEGT. This CDR3 is CASSEDRGYEQYF. The CDR3 DNA reads TGTGCCAGCAGTGAGGACAGGGGCTACGAGCAGTACTTC.

The chain couples TRBV27 to TRBJ2-1, with D possibly TRBD1 on 6 matching bases. The germline V gene has CDR1 MNHEY and CDR2 SMNVEV (reference sequence). The V gene lost 9 bases and the J gene lost 10 bases, with 22 bases spanning the gap. CDR3 length: 14 residues. CDR3 amino acids: CASRSRDTGIEQFF. CDR3 in DNA: TGTGCCAGTCGATCCCGGGACACTGGCATAGAGCAGTTCTTC.

The chain carries TRBV2 and TRBJ2-5; the D gene is possibly TRBD2 (5 bases). Trimming removed 7 bases from V and 5 bases from J, with 17 bases in between. The CDR3 loop spans 14 amino acids. Germline CDR1 and CDR2: SNHLY and FYNNEI. The CDR3 sequence is CASTGIQGQETQYF. Here the CDR3 DNA reads TGTGCCAGCACGGGGATCCAAGGGCAGGAGACCCAGTACTTC.

The chain is built from TRBV4-3 and TRBJ2-5; 8 nucleotides line up with TRBD1. The J call is doubtful: the DNA matches TRBJ2-7 better. In germline, CDR1 is LGHNA, CDR2 YSLEER. This CDR3 region has 14 residues. CDR3 DNA: TGCGCCAGCTCAAATAGGGACAGGCCCTACGAGCAGTACTTC. Translating gives CASSNRDRPYEQYF.

This chain connects TRBV9 to TRBJ2-2; 12 bases are a match to TRBD1. CDR3 length: 15 residues. Germline V gene lookup returns CDR1 SGDLS and CDR2 YYNGEE. After removal of 3 bases from V and 6 bases from J, the junction contained 3 bases not matched to a gene. CDR3 sequence (DNA): TGTGCCAGCAGCGCGGGACAGGGGGCTTCCGGGGAGCTGTTTTTT. Protein sequence: CASSAGQGASGELFF.

This chain uses TRBV7-8 with TRBJ2-7; 8 bases fit TRBD1. Trimming cost V 1 base and J 4 bases; bases outside gene matches: 12. CDR3 length equals 17 residues. The V gene's germline CDR1 is SGHVS and CDR2 FQNEAQ. CDR3 sequence: CASSLGAGGTGLYEQYF. CDR3 DNA: TGTGCCAGCAGCTTAGGTGCCGGAGGGACAGGTTTATACGAGCAGTACTTC. The entire variable domain, with the rest obtained from reference TRBV7-8 and TRBJ2-7, is as follows: GAGVSQSPRYKVAKRGQDVALRCDPISGHVSLFWYQQALGQGPEFLTYFQNEAQLDKSGLPSDRFFAERPEGSVSTLKIQRTQQEDSAVYLCASSLGAGGTGLYEQYFGPGTRLTVT.